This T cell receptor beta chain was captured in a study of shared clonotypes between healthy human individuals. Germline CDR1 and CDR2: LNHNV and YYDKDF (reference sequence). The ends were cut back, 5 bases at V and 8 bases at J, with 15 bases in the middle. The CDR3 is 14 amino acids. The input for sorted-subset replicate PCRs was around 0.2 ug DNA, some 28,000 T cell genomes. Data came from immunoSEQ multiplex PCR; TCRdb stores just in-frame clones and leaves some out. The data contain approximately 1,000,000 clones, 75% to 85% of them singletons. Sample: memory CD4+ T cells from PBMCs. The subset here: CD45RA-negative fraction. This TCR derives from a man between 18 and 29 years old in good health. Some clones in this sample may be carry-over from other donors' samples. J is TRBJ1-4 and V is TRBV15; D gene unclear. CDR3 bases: TGTGCCACCAGCGGCGAGGGTTTTCGGGAAAAACTGTTTTTT. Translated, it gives CATSGEGFREKLFF.